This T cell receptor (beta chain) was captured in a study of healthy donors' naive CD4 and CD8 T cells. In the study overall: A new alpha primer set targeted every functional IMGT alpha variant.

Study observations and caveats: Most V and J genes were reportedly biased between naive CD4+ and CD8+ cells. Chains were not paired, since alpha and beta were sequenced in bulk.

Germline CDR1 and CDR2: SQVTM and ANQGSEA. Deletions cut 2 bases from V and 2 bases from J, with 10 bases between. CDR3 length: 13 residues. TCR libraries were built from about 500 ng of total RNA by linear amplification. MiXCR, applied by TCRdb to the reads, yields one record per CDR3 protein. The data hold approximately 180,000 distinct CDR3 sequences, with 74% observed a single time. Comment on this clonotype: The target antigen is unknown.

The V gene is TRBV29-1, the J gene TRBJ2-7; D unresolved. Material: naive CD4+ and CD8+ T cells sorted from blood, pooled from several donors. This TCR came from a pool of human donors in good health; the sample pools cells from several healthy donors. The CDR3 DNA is TGCAGCGTTGAATTACAGAACCCCTACGAGCAGTACTTC. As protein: CSVELQNPYEQYF.